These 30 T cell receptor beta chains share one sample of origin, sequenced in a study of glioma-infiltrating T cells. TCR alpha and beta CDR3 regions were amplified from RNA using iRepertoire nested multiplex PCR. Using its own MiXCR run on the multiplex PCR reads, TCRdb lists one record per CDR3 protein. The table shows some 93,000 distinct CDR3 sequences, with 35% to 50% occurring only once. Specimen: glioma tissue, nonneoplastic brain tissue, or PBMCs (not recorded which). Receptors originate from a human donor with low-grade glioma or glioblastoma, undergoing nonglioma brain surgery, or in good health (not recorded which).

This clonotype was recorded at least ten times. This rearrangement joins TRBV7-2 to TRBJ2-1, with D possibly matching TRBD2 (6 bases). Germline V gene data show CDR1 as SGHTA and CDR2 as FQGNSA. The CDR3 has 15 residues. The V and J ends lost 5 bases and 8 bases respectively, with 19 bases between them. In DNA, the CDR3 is TGTGCCAGCAGCCTTGGAACTAGCCTGGGGGATGAGCAGTTCTTC. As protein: CASSLGTSLGDEQFF.

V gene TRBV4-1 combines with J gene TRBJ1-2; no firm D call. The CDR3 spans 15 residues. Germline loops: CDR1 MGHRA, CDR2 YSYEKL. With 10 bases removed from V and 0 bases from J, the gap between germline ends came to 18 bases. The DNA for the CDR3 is TGCGCCAACGGCCAAGATCCAGCCTCTAACTATGGCTACACCTTC. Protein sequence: CANGQDPASNYGYTF.

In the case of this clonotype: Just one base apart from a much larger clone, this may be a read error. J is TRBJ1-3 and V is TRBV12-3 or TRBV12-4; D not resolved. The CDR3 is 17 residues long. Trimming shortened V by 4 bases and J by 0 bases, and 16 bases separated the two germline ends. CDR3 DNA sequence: TGTGCCAGCAGTTCGGAATCCGATTTTCTCTCTGGAAACACCATATATTTT. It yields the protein CASSSESDFLSGNTIYF.

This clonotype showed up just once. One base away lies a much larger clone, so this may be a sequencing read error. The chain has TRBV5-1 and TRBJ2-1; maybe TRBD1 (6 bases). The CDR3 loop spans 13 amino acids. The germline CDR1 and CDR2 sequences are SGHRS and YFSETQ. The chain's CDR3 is CASSRKQGGEQLF. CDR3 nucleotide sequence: TGCGCCAGCAGCCGGAAACAGGGTGGTGAGCAGTTATTC.

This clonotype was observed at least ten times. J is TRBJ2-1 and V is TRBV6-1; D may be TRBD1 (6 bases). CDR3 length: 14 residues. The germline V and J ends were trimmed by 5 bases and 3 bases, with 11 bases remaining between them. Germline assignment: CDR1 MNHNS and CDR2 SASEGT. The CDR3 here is CASSYRDIYNEQFF. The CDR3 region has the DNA TGTGCCAGCAGTTATAGGGACATCTACAATGAGCAGTTCTTC.

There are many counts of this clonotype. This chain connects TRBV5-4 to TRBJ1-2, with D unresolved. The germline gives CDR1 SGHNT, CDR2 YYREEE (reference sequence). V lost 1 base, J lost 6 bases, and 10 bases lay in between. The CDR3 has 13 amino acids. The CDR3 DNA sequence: TGTGCCAGCAGCTTGTTCTTGGGGAATGGCTACACCTTC. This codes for CASSLFLGNGYTF. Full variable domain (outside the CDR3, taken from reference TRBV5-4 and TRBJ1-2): ETGVTQSPTHLIKTRGQQVTLRCSSQSGHNTVSWYQQALGQGPQFIFQYYREEENGRGNFPPRFSGLQFPNYSSELNVNALELDDSALYLCASSLFLGNGYTFGSGTRLTVV.

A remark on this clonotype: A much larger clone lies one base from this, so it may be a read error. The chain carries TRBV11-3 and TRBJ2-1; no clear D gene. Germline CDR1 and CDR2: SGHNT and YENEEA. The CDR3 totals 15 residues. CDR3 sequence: CASSLGGREYSERFF. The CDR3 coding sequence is TGTGCCAGCAGCTTAGGGGGTAGAGAATATAGTGAGCGGTTCTTC.

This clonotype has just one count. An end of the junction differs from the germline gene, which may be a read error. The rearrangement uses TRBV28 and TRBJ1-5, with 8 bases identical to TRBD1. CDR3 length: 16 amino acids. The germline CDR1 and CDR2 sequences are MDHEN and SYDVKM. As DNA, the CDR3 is TGTGCCAGCAGTCCCCAGGGACAGGAGGTAGATCAGCCTCAGCATTTT. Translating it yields CASSPQGQEVDQPQHF.

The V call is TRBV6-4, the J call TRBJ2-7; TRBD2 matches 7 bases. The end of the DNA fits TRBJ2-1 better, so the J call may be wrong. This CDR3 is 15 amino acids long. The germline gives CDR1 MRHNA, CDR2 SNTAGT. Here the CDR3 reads CASSAGGSGYYEQFF. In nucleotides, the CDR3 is TGTGCCAGCAGTGCCGGGGGGAGCGGCTACTACGAGCAGTTCTTC.

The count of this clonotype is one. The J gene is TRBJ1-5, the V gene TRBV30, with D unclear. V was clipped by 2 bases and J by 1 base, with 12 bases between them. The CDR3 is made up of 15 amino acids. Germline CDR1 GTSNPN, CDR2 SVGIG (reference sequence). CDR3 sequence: CAWSRGGMSNQPQHF. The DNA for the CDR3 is TGTGCCTGGAGTCGAGGAGGGATGAGCAATCAGCCCCAGCATTTT.

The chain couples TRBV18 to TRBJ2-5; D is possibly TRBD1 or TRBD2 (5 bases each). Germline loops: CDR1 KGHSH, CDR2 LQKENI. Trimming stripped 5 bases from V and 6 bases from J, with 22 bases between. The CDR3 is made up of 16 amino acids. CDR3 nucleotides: TGTGCCAGCTCAACACTTGGGTGGGGACCTCAAAAGACCCAGTACTTC. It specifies CASSTLGWGPQKTQYF.

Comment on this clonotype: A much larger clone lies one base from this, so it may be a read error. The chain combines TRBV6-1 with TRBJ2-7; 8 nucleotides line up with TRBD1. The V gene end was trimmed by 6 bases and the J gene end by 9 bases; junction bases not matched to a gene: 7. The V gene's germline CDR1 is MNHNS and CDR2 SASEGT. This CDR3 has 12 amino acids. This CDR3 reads CASRAGQGAQYF. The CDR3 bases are TGTGCCAGCAGGGCAGGACAGGGCGCGCAGTACTTC.

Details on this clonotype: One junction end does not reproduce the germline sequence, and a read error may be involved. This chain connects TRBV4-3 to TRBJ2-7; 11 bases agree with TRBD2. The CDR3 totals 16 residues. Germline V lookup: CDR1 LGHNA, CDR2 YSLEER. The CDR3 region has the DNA TGCGCCAGCAGCCACGACTCACTAGCGGGAGCCTATGAGCAGTACTTC. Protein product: CASSHDSLAGAYEQYF.

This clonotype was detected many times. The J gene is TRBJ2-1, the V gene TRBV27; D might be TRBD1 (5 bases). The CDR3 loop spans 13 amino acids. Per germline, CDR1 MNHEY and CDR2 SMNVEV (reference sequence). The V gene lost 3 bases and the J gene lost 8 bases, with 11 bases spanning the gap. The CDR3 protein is CASSLNRPHEQFF. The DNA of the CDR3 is TGTGCCAGCAGTTTGAACAGGCCGCATGAGCAGTTCTTC.

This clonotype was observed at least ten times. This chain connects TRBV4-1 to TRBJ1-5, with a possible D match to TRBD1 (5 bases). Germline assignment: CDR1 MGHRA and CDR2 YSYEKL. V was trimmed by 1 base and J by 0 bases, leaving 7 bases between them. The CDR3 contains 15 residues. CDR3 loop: CASSQVDNSNQPQHF. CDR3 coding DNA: TGCGCCAGCAGCCAAGTGGACAATAGCAATCAGCCCCAGCATTTT.

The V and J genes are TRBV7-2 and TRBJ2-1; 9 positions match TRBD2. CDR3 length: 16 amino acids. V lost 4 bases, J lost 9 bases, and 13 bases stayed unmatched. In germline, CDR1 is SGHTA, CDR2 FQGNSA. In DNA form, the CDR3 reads TGTGCCAGCAGCTCCCGACTAGCGGATTTTCACAGTGAGCAGTTCTTC. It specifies CASSSRLADFHSEQFF.

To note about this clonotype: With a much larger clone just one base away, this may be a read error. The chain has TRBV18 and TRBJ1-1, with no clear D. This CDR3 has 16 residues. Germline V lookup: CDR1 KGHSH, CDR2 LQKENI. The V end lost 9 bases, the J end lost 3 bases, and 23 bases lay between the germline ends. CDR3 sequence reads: CASKIMRRSGDTEAFF. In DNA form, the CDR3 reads TGTGCCAGTAAAATTATGCGCAGGTCGGGTGACACTGAAGCTTTCTTT.

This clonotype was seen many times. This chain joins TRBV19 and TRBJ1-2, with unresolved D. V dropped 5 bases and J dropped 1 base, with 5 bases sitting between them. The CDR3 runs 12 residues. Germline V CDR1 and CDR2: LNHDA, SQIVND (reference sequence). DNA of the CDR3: TGTGCCAGTAGTCCCCGTAACTATGGCTACACCTTC. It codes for CASSPRNYGYTF.

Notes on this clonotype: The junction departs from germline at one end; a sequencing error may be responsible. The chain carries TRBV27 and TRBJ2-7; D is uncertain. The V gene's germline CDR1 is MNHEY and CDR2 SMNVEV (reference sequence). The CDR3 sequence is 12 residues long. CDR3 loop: CATSGRSYEQYF. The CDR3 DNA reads TGCGCCACCTCCGGCAGGTCCTACGAGCAGTACTTC.

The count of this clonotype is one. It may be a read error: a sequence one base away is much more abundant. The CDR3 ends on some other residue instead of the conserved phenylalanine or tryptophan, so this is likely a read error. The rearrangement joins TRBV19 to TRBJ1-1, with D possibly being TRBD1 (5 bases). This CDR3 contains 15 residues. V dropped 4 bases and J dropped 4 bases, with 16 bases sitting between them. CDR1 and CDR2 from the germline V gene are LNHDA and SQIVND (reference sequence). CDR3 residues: CASSRGESGGTEAFS. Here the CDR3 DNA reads TGTGCCAGTAGTAGAGGGGAGTCCGGCGGCACTGAAGCTTTCTCT.

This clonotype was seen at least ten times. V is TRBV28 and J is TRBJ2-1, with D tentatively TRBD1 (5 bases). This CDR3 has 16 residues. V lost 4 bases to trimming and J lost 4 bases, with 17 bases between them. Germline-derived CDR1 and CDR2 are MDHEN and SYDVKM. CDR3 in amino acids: CASSYNPQGVYNEQFF. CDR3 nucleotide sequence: TGTGCCAGCAGTTACAACCCTCAGGGCGTATACAATGAGCAGTTCTTC.

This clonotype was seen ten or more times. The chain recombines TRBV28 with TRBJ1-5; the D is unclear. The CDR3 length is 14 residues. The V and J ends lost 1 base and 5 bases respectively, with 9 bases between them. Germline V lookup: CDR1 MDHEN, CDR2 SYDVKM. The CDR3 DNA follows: TGTGCCAGCAGTTTATCTCTTGGACATCAGCCCCAGCATTTT. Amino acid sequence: CASSLSLGHQPQHF. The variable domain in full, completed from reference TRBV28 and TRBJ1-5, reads DVKVTQSSRYLVKRTGEKVFLECVQDMDHENMFWYRQDPGLGLRLIYFSYDVKMKEKGDIPEGYSVSREKKERFSLILESASTNQTSMYLCASSLSLGHQPQHFGDGTRLSIL.

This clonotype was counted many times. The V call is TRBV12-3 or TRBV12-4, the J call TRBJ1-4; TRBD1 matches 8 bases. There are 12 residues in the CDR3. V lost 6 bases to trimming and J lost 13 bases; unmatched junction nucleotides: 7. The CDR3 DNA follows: TGTGCCAGCAGGGGGACAGGCCGTGGACTGTTTTTT. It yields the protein CASRGTGRGLFF.

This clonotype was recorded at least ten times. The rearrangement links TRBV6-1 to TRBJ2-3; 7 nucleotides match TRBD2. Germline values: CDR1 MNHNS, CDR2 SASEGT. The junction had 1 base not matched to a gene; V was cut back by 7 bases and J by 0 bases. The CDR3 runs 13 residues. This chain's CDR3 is CASMGGSTDTQYF. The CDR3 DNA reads TGTGCCAGCATGGGAGGGAGCACAGATACGCAGTATTTT.

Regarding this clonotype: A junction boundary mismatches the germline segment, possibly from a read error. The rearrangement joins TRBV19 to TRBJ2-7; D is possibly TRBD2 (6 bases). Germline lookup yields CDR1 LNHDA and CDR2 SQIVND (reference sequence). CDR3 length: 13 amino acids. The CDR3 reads CTSSIPPGDQQYF. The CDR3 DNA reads TGTACCAGTAGCATTCCTCCGGGGGACCAGCAGTACTTC.

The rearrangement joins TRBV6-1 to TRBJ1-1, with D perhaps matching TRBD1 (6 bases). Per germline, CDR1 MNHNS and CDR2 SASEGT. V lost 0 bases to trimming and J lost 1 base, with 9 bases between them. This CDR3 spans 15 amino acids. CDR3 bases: TGTGCCAGCAGTGAAGCGGAGGGGGAGAACACTGAAGCTTTCTTT. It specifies CASSEAEGENTEAFF.

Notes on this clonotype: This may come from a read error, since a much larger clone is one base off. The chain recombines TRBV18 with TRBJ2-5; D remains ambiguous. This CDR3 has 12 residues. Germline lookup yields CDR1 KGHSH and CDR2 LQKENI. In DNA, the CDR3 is TGTGACAGCTCCCCGAGTTTGGAGACCCAGTACTTC. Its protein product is CDSSPSLETQYF.

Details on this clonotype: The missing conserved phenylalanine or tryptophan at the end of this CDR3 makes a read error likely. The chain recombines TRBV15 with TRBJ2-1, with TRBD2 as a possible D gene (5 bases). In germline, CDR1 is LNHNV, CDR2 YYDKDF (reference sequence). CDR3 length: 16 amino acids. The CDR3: CATNRVDFVSYNEQFS. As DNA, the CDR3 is TGTGCCACCAACAGAGTGGACTTCGTCTCCTACAATGAGCAGTTCTCC.

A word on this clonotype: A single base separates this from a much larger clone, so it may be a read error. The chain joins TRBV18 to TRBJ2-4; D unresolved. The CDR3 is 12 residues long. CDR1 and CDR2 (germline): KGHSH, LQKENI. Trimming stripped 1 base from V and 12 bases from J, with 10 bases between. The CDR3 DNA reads TGTGCCAGCTCACCACGGGCAGGCGGTCAGTACTTC. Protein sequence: CASSPRAGGQYF.

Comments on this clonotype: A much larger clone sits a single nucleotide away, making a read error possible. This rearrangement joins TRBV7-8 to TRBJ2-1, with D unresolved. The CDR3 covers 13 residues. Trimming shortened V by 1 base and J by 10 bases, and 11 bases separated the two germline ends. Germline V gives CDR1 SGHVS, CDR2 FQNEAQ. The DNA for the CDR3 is TGTGCCAGCAGCTTAGGGCGTGCGTACGAGCAGTTCTTC. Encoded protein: CASSLGRAYEQFF. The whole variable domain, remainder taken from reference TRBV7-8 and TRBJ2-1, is GAGVSQSPRYKVAKRGQDVALRCDPISGHVSLFWYQQALGQGPEFLTYFQNEAQLDKSGLPSDRFFAERPEGSVSTLKIQRTQQEDSAVYLCASSLGRAYEQFFGPGTRLTVL.